The clone carrying this T cell receptor beta chain was seen repeatedly, ten times or more. Its matching antigen is unknown. A single-stranded UMI oligo with SP2 sequence was ligated to cDNA 3' ends. An equimolar mix of RC1.1 and RC1.2 primed the beta chain across TRBC1 and TRBC2. From the UMI-ligation and nested PCR reads, TCRdb called clonotypes with MiXCR, one entry per CDR3 protein. The sample shows around 56,000 distinct CDR3 sequences, 9% to 15% of them seen only once. This entry comes from a study of quantifying T cell responses using KT2 cells. Study overall: TCR alpha and beta constant-region primers primed reverse transcription of RNA. General observations from the study: Input KT2 cell number predicted KT2 alpha and beta sequence counts linearly over several orders of magnitude.

KT2 cells were mixed with fixed PBMC numbers at varying ratios. Germline assignment: CDR1 LGHNA and CDR2 YSLEER. This CDR3 comprises 13 residues. Trimming cost V 1 base and J 2 bases, with 5 bases left between them. This TCR was recovered from a human donor. The sequenced sample consisted of PBMCs spiked with cells of the T cell clone KT2. The chain combines TRBV4-3 with TRBJ1-1, with D unresolved. The CDR3 protein is CASSQGRNTEAFF. CDR3 DNA sequence: TGCGCCAGCAGCCAAGGCCGTAACACTGAAGCTTTCTTT.